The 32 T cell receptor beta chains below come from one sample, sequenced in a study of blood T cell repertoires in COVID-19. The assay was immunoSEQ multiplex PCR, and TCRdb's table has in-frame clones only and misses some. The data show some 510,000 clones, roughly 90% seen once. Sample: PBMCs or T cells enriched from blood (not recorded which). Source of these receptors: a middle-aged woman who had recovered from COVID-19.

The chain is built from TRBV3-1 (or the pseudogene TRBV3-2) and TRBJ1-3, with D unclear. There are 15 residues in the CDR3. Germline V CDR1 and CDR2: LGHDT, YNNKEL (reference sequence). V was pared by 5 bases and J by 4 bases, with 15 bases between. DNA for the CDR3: TGTGCCAGCAGCGCCCTGGGAGAGCCGGGAAACACCATATATTTT. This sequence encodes CASSALGEPGNTIYF.

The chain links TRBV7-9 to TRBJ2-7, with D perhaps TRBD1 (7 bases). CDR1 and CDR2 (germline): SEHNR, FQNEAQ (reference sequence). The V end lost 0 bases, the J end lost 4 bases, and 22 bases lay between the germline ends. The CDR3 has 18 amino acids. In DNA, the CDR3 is TGTGCCAGCAGCTTAGCCCGTATCGACCGCAGGGGGAGGTACGAGCAGTACTTC. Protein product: CASSLARIDRRGRYEQYF.

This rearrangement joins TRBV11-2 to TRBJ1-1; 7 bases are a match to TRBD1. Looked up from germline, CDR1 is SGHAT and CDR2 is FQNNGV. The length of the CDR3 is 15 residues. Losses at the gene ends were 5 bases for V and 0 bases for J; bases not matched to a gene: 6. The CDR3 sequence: CASSLPGGMNTEAFF. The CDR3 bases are TGTGCCAGCAGCCTTCCAGGGGGTATGAACACTGAAGCTTTCTTT.

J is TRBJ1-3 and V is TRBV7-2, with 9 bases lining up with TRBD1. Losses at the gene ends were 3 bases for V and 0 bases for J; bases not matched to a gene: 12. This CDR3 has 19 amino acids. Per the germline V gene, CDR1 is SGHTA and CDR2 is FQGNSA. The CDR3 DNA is TGTGCCAGCAGCTTCTCGATCGGGACAGGGCTGTTCTCTGGAAACACCATATATTTT. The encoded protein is CASSFSIGTGLFSGNTIYF.

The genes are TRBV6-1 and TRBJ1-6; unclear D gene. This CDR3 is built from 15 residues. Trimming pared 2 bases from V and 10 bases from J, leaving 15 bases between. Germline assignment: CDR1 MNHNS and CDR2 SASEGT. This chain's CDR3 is CASSENGFVRSPLHF. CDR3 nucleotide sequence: TGTGCCAGCAGTGAAAATGGCTTCGTGCGGTCACCCCTCCACTTT.

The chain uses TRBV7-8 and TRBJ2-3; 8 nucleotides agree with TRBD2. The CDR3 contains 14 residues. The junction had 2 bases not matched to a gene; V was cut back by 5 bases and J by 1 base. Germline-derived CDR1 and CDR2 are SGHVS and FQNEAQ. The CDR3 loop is CASSPTSGTDTQYF. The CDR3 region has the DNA TGTGCCAGCAGCCCGACTAGCGGCACAGATACGCAGTATTTT.

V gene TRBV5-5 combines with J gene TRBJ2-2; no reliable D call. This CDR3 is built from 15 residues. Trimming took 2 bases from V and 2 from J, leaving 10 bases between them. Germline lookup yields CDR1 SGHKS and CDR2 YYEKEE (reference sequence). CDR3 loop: CASSFDYSNTGELFF. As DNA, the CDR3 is TGTGCCAGCAGCTTTGATTACAGTAACACCGGGGAGCTGTTTTTT.

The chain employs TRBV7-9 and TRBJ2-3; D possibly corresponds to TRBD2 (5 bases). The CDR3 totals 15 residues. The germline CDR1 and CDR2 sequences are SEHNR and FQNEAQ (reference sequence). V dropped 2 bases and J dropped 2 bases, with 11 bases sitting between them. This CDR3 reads CASSLTDWYTDTQYF. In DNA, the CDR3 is TGTGCCAGCAGCTTAACGGACTGGTACACAGATACGCAGTATTTT.

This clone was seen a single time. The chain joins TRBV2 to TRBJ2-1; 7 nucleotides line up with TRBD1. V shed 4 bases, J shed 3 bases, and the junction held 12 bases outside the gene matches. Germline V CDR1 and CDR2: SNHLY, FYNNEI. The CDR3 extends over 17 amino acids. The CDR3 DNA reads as TGTGCCAGCAGTGTCGACAGGGAAGCCGATGACTACAATGAGCAGTTCTTC. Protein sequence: CASSVDREADDYNEQFF.

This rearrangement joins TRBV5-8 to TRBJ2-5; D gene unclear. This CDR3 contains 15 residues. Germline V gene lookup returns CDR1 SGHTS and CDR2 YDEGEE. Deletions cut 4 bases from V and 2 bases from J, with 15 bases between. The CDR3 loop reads CASSTRSAEQETQYF. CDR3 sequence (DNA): TGTGCCAGCAGCACCCGGTCGGCGGAGCAAGAGACCCAGTACTTC.

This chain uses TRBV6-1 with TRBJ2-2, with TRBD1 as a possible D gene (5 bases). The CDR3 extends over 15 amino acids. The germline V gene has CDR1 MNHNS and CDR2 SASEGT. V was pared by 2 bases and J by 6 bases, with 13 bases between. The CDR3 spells CASSEISGLSGELFF. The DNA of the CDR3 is TGTGCCAGCAGTGAAATATCAGGGCTTTCCGGGGAGCTGTTTTTT.

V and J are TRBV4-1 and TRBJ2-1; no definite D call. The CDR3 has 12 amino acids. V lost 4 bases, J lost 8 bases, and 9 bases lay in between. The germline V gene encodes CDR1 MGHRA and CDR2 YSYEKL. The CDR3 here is CASSRSGDEQFF. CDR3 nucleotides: TGCGCCAGCAGCCGTTCTGGAGATGAGCAGTTCTTC.

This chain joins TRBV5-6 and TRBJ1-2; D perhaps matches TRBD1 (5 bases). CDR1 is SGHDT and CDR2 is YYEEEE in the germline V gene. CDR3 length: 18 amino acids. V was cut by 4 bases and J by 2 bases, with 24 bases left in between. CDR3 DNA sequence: TGTGCCAGCAGCCGGGGGGAGTTCCTGACAGTCCTAAACTATGGCTACACCTTC. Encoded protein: CASSRGEFLTVLNYGYTF.

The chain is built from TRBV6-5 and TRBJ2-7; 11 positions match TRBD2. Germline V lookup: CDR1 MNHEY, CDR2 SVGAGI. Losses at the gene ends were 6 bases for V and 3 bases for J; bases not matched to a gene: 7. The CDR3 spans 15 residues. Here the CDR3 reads CASRTKLAGDYEQYF. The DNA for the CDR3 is TGTGCCAGCAGGACGAAACTAGCGGGAGACTACGAGCAGTACTTC.

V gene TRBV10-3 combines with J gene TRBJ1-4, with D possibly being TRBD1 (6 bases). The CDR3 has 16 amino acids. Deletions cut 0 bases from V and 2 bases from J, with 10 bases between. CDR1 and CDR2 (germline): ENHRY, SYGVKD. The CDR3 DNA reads TGTGCCATCAGTGAGTCAGCAGGGGCGACTAATGAAAAACTGTTTTTT. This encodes CAISESAGATNEKLFF.

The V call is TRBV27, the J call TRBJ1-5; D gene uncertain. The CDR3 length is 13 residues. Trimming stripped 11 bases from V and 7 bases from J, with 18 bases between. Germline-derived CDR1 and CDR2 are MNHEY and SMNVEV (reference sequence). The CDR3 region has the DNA TGTGCCCCTGGATGCAGAGAGGAGCAGCCCCAGCATTTT. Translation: CAPGCREEQPQHF.

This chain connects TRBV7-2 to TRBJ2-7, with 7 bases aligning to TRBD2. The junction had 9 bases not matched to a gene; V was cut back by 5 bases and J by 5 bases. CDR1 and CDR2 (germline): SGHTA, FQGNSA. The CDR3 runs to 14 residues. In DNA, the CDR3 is TGTGCCAGCAGCCCCCGTGGAACTAGCGACGAGCAGTACTTC. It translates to CASSPRGTSDEQYF. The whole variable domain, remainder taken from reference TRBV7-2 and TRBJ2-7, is GAGVSQSPSNKVTEKGKDVELRCDPISGHTALYWYRQSLGQGLEFLIYFQGNSAPDKSGLPSDRFSAERTGGSVSTLTIQRTQQEDSAVYLCASSPRGTSDEQYFGPGTRLTVT.

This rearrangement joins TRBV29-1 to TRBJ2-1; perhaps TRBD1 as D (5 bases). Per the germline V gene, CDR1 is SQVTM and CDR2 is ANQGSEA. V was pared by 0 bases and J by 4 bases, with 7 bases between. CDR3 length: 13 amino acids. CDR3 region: CSVEDDSYNEQFF. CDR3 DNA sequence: TGCAGCGTTGAAGACGACAGTTACAATGAGCAGTTCTTC.

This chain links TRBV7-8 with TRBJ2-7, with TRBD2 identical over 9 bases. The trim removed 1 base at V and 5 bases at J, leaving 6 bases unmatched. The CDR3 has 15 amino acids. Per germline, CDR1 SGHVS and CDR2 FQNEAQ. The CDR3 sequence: CASSLVELAGDEQYF. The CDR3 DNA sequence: TGTGCCAGCAGCTTAGTTGAGTTAGCGGGAGACGAGCAGTACTTC.

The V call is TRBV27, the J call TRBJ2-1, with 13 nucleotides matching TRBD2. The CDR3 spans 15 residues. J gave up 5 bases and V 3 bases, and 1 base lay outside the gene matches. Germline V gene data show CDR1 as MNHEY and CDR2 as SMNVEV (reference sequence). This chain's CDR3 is CASSFGTSGDNEQFF. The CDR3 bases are TGTGCCAGCAGTTTCGGGACTAGCGGGGACAATGAGCAGTTCTTC.

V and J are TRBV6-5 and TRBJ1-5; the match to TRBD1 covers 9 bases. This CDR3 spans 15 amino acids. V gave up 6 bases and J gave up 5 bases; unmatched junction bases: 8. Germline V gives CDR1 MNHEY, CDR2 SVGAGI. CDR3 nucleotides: TGTGCCAGCAGGGAGGGGGGACAGGGTCATCAGCCCCAGCATTTT. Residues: CASREGGQGHQPQHF.

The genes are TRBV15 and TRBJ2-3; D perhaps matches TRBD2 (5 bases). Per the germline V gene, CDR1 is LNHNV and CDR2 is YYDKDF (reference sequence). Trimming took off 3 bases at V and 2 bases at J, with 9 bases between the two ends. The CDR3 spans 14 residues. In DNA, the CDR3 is TGTGCCACCAGCAGGGAGGTCCCCACAGATACGCAGTATTTT. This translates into CATSREVPTDTQYF.

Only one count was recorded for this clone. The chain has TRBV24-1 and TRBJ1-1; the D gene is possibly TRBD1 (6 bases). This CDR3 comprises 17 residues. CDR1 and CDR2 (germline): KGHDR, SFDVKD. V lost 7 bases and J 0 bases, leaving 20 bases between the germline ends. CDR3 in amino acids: CATSPRTDSALNTEAFF. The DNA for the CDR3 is TGTGCCACCAGCCCACGGACAGATTCAGCTCTGAACACTGAAGCTTTCTTT.

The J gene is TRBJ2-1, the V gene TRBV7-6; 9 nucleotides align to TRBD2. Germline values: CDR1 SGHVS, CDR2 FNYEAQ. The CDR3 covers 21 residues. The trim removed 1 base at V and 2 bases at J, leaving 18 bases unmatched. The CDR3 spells CASSLGLGYSSGDDPYNEQFF. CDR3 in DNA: TGTGCCAGCAGCTTAGGGCTGGGGTACTCTAGCGGGGATGATCCCTACAATGAGCAGTTCTTC.

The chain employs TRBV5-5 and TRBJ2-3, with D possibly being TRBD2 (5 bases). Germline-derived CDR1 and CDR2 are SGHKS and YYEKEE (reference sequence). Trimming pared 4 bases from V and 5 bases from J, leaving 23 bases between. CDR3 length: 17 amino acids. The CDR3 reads CASSASFGLGSLDTQYF. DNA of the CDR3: TGTGCCAGCAGCGCATCCTTTGGACTGGGATCTTTAGATACGCAGTATTTT.

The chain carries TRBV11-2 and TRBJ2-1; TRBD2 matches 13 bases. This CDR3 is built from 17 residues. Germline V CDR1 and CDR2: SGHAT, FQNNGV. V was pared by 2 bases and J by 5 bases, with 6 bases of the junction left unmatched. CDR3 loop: CASSLYRGLAGHNEQFF. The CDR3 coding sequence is TGTGCCAGCAGCTTATATCGGGGACTAGCGGGGCACAATGAGCAGTTCTTC.

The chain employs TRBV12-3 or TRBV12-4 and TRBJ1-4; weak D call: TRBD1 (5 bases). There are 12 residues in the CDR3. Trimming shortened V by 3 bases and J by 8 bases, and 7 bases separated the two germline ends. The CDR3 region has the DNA TGTGCCAGCAGTTTTCGGGGGGAAAAACTGTTTTTT. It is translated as CASSFRGEKLFF.

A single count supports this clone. CDR3 region: CATSDPSAGDSYEQYF. The CDR3 coding sequence is TGTGCCACCAGTGATCCGTCAGCGGGTGACTCCTACGAGCAGTACTTC. The chain recombines TRBV24-1 with TRBJ2-7; possibly TRBD2 for D (6 bases). Deletions cut 3 bases from V and 0 bases from J, with 14 bases between. There are 16 residues in the CDR3. Germline values: CDR1 KGHDR, CDR2 SFDVKD.

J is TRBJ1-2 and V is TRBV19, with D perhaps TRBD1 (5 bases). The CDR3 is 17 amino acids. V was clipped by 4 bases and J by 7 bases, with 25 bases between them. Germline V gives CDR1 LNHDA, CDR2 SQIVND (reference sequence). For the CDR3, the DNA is TGTGCCAGTAGTAACTATCAGAATATGGACGCAGGGATTGGCTACACCTTC. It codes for CASSNYQNMDAGIGYTF.

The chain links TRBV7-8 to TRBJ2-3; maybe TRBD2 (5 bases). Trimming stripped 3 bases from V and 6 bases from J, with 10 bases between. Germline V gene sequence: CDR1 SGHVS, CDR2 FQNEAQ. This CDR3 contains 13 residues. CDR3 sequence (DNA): TGTGCCAGCAGCTTCGAGGGTCGCGATACGCAGTATTTT. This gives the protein CASSFEGRDTQYF.

CDR3 bases: TGTGCCAGCAGTGTAACAGATTCAAATCAGCCCCAGCATTTT. This gives the protein CASSVTDSNQPQHF. The chain uses TRBV27 and TRBJ1-5; no clear D. The germline V gene encodes CDR1 MNHEY and CDR2 SMNVEV (reference sequence). The germline V and J ends were trimmed by 5 bases and 4 bases, with 12 bases remaining between them. The CDR3 has 14 amino acids.

CDR3 sequence: CAISESRDSPYYGYTF. CDR3 DNA: TGTGCCATCAGTGAGTCCCGAGACAGCCCTTACTATGGCTACACCTTC. This sequence joins TRBV10-3 and TRBJ1-2, with D possibly TRBD1 on 5 matching bases. CDR3 length equals 16 residues. V was shortened by 0 bases and J by 3 bases, with 14 bases between the two germline ends. Germline V CDR1 and CDR2: ENHRY, SYGVKD.